This T cell receptor beta chain was sequenced during a study of OX40 agonist ivuxolimab in advanced cancers. At the level of the study: Melanoma, hepatocellular carcinoma, head and neck or renal cell cancer occurred in dose-escalation patients.

Only in-frame clones appear in the TCRdb table, and some are missing; sequencing was by immunoSEQ multiplex PCR. The sample includes 120,000 or so clones, 93% of them seen just once. CDR3 length equals 13 residues. J gave up 8 bases and V 5 bases, and 8 bases lay outside the gene matches. Germline V gene lookup returns CDR1 MNHEY and CDR2 SMNVEV (reference sequence). The input for sequencing was CD4+ or CD8+ T cells sorted from blood, taken in a trial of the OX40 agonist ivuxolimab. This rearrangement joins TRBV27 to TRBJ1-2; 7 bases are a match to TRBD1. The receptor comes from an adult with an advanced solid tumor such as melanoma, head and neck, liver or kidney cancer. The CDR3 DNA follows: TGTGCCAGCAGTAGACAGGGATCGTCGGGCTACACCTTC. Its protein is CASSRQGSSGYTF.